The 8 T cell receptor beta chains below were found in one sample sequenced in a study of blood T cell repertoires in COVID-19. Only in-frame clones appear in the TCRdb table, and some are missing; sequencing was by immunoSEQ multiplex PCR. The table records about 150,000 clones, 76% of them present only once. The specimen was peripheral blood. Receptors originate from a woman aged 80 or older with acute or convalescent COVID-19.

This clone has just one count. Other DNA sequences in this sample translate to the same CDR3. The chain employs TRBV6-5 and TRBJ2-3; 8 bases are a match to TRBD2. CDR3 size: 15 residues. CDR1 is MNHEY, CDR2 SVGAGI, per germline. V was pared by 4 bases and J by 3 bases, with 6 bases of the junction left unmatched. The CDR3: CASSLSGRETDTQYF. CDR3 bases: TGTGCCAGCAGTTTGAGCGGGAGAGAGACAGATACGCAGTATTTT.

CDR3 in DNA: TGTGCCAGCAACATACGGGGGGGCTACGAGCAGTACTTC. Protein product: CASNIRGGYEQYF. The chain employs TRBV6-6 and TRBJ2-7; TRBD2 agrees at 8 bases. The germline V gene encodes CDR1 MNHNY and CDR2 SVGAGI (reference sequence). V gave up 7 bases and J gave up 3 bases; unmatched junction bases: 5. The CDR3 sequence is 13 residues long.

CDR3 DNA: TGCGCCAGCAGCTTGTTAGGGGAATATAATTCACCCCTCCACTTT. Amino acids: CASSLLGEYNSPLHF. The chain links TRBV5-1 to TRBJ1-6, with a possible D match to TRBD1 (5 bases). V shed 1 base and J shed 4 bases, with 9 bases lying between them. The CDR3 sequence is 15 residues long. The germline gives CDR1 SGHRS, CDR2 YFSETQ.

The CDR3 DNA sequence: TGTGCCAGCAGCCAAGATGTCCGGGGTGAGTACGAGCAGTACTTC. Translated, it gives CASSQDVRGEYEQYF. The chain recombines TRBV4-2 with TRBJ2-7; the D gene is possibly TRBD2 (5 bases). CDR1 is LGHNA, CDR2 YNFKEQ, per germline. CDR3 size: 15 residues. V was cut by 0 bases and J by 4 bases, with 13 bases left in between.

This clone was seen a few times. The chain recombines TRBV30 with TRBJ2-1; 10 positions match TRBD2. The germline CDR1 and CDR2 sequences are GTSNPN and SVGIG (reference sequence). Trimming at V came to 3 bases and at J to 4 bases, leaving 6 bases not matched to a gene. This CDR3 spans 15 amino acids. CDR3 protein: CAWRETSGYYNEQFF. DNA for the CDR3: TGTGCCTGGAGAGAGACTAGCGGGTATTACAATGAGCAGTTCTTC. Variable domain in full (rest from reference TRBV30 and TRBJ2-1): SQTIHQWPATLVQPVGSPLSLECTVEGTSNPNLYWYRQAAGRGLQLLFYSVGIGQISSEVPQNLSASRPQDRQFILSSKKLLLSDSGFYLCAWRETSGYYNEQFFGPGTRLTVL.

This clone was seen only once. The chain has TRBV5-1 and TRBJ1-2, with 9 nucleotides matching TRBD1. V shed 0 bases and J 5 bases; nucleotides not matched to a gene: 8. Germline-derived CDR1 and CDR2 are SGHRS and YFSETQ. This CDR3 is 16 amino acids long. The CDR3 nucleotides are TGCGCCAGCAGCTTGGATCTACAGGGGGCCTTGTATGGCTACACCTTC. It translates to CASSLDLQGALYGYTF.

The V gene is TRBV2, the J gene TRBJ2-1; TRBD2 matches at 8 bases. Germline values: CDR1 SNHLY, CDR2 FYNNEI. V dropped 6 bases and J dropped 1; count of bases not matched to a gene: 5. The CDR3 extends over 15 amino acids. CDR3 coding DNA: TGTGCCAGCAGCCCGCAGCGGGAGTCCTACAATGAGCAGTTCTTC. Amino acids: CASSPQRESYNEQFF.

The chain employs TRBV16 and TRBJ2-7; the match to TRBD1 covers 9 bases. The CDR3 has 16 amino acids. The germline CDR1 and CDR2 sequences are KGHSY and FQNENV. V lost 1 base, J lost 6 bases, and 10 bases stayed unmatched. The CDR3 sequence is CASSQLRTGVGSEQYF. In DNA form, the CDR3 reads TGTGCCAGCAGCCAATTGAGGACAGGGGTGGGGTCCGAGCAGTACTTC. The variable domain in full, completed from reference TRBV16 and TRBJ2-7, reads GEEVAQTPKHLVRGEGQKAKLYCAPIKGHSYVFWYQQVLKNEFKFLISFQNENVFDETGMPKERFSAKCLPNSPCSLEIQATKLEDSAVYFCASSQLRTGVGSEQYFGPGTRLTVT.